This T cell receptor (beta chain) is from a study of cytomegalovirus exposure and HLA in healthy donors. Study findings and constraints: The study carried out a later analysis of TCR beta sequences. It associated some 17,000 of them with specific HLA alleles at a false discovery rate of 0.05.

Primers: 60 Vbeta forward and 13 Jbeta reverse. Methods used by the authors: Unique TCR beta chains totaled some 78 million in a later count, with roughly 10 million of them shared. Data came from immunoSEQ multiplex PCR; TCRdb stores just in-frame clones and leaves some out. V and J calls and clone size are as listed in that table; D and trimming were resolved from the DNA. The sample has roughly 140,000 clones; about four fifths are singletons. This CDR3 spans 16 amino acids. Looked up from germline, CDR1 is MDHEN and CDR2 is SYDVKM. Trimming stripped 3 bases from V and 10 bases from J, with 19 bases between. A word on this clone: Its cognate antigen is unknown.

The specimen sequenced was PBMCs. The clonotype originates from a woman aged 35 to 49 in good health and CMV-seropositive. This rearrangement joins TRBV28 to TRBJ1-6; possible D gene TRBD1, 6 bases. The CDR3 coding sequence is TGTGCCAGCAGTTTGCACACACAGGGAACTGGATCACCCCTCCACTTT. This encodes CASSLHTQGTGSPLHF. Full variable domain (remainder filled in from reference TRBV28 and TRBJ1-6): DVKVTQSSRYLVKRTGEKVFLECVQDMDHENMFWYRQDPGLGLRLIYFSYDVKMKEKGDIPEGYSVSREKKERFSLILESASTNQTSMYLCASSLHTQGTGSPLHFGNGTRLTVT.